One sample yielded the 23 T cell receptor beta chains listed below, sequenced in a study of OX40 agonist ivuxolimab in advanced cancers. Libraries were prepared by immunoSEQ multiplex PCR; TCRdb keeps only in-frame clonotypes and omits some of them. The data contain under 85,000 clones, around nine tenths of them singletons. The material sequenced was CD4+ or CD8+ T cells sorted from blood, taken in a trial of the OX40 agonist ivuxolimab. Source of these receptors: an adult with an advanced solid tumor such as melanoma, head and neck, liver or kidney cancer.

The V call is TRBV29-1, the J call TRBJ1-2; D is uncertain. This CDR3 region has 13 residues. The V gene's germline CDR1 is SQVTM and CDR2 ANQGSEA. The germline V and J ends were trimmed by 7 bases and 2 bases, with 14 bases remaining between them. The CDR3 DNA is TGCAGCGCAGAGGGCTCCGAAAACTATGGCTACACCTTC. It codes for CSAEGSENYGYTF.

The rearrangement joins TRBV28 to TRBJ1-3; D is perhaps TRBD1 (5 bases). Trimming left V 11 bases short and J 0 bases short, with 14 bases between. This CDR3 has 14 amino acids. Germline CDR1 is MDHEN and CDR2 is SYDVKM. The CDR3 reads CAQTRASSGNTIYF. The CDR3 bases are TGTGCCCAAACCAGGGCGAGCTCTGGAAACACCATATATTTT. Based on the CDR3 plus reference TRBV28 and TRBJ1-3, the full variable domain is DVKVTQSSRYLVKRTGEKVFLECVQDMDHENMFWYRQDPGLGLRLIYFSYDVKMKEKGDIPEGYSVSREKKERFSLILESASTNQTSMYLCAQTRASSGNTIYFGEGSWLTVV.

This chain links TRBV6-1 with TRBJ2-2, with TRBD1 as a possible D gene (5 bases). The CDR3 is 17 residues long. Germline CDR1 reads MNHNS; CDR2 reads SASEGT. Trimming shortened V by 0 bases and J by 3 bases, and 14 bases separated the two germline ends. DNA of the CDR3: TGTGCCAGCAGTGAAGCGCGCATAGGGGAACACACCGGGGAGCTGTTTTTT. Its protein is CASSEARIGEHTGELFF.

The chain uses TRBV10-3 and TRBJ2-7; a possible D gene is TRBD2 (7 bases). The ends were cut back, 4 bases at V and 6 bases at J, with 10 bases in the middle. CDR1 is ENHRY, CDR2 SYGVKD, per germline. The CDR3 length is 12 residues. CDR3 sequence reads: CAISGGGGEQYF. CDR3 sequence (DNA): TGTGCCATCAGTGGCGGGGGCGGCGAGCAGTACTTC.

This clone appeared once. The V gene is TRBV7-9, the J gene TRBJ2-7, with 7 positions matching TRBD1. CDR1 is SEHNR and CDR2 is FQNEAQ in the germline V gene (reference sequence). The ends lost 5 bases at V and 12 bases at J; junction bases unmatched: 10. The CDR3 contains 12 residues. CDR3 sequence reads: CASSDEQGLPYF. CDR3 in DNA: TGTGCCAGCAGCGACGAACAGGGGCTCCCGTACTTC.

The rearrangement links TRBV30 to TRBJ2-7; TRBD1 is a possible D gene (5 bases). Germline CDR1 reads GTSNPN; CDR2 reads SVGIG (reference sequence). Deletions cut 1 base from V and 11 bases from J, with 12 bases between. The CDR3 runs to 11 residues. The CDR3 loop is CAWSGAGLEYF. In DNA, the CDR3 is TGTGCCTGGAGTGGGGCAGGGTTGGAGTACTTC.

The chain has TRBV5-5 and TRBJ2-5, with D possibly called TRBD1 or TRBD2 (5 bases each). Germline assignment: CDR1 SGHKS and CDR2 YYEKEE (reference sequence). The V gene lost 0 bases and the J gene lost 5 bases, with 11 bases spanning the gap. The CDR3 is 14 amino acids. CDR3 DNA sequence: TGTGCCAGCAGCTTGGTTCCCTGGGGGGAGACCCAGTACTTC. It is translated as CASSLVPWGETQYF.

The chain has TRBV12-2 and TRBJ2-3. TRBV12-2 is marked as a pseudogene. The CDR3 length is 16 residues. The CDR3 reads CASRTGARHSTDTQYF. CDR3 DNA: TGTGCAAGTCGCACCGGGGCCCGACACAGCACAGATACGCAGTATTTT.

The chain employs TRBV5-1 and TRBJ1-4, with D perhaps matching TRBD1 (6 bases). Per germline, CDR1 SGHRS and CDR2 YFSETQ. Trimming shortened V by 4 bases and J by 0 bases, and 16 bases separated the two germline ends. The CDR3 is 17 amino acids. This chain's CDR3 is CASSEGHSAATNEKLFF. The CDR3 coding sequence is TGCGCCAGCAGCGAGGGACACAGTGCAGCAACTAATGAAAAACTGTTTTTT.

This clone came up once. V usage is TRBV7-9 and J usage is TRBJ2-7; D unresolved. The CDR3 runs 12 residues. Trimming left V 5 bases short and J 6 bases short, with 11 bases between. Germline V gene sequence: CDR1 SEHNR, CDR2 FQNEAQ (reference sequence). The CDR3 sequence is CASSQDVGEQYF. The CDR3 bases are TGTGCCAGCAGCCAAGATGTAGGCGAGCAGTACTTC.

The rearrangement joins TRBV30 to TRBJ2-7; tentatively, D is TRBD1 (5 bases). Germline V gene sequence: CDR1 GTSNPN, CDR2 SVGIG (reference sequence). V shed 3 bases and J shed 1 base, with 16 bases lying between them. This CDR3 is 15 amino acids long. The CDR3 loop reads CAWSAGRAISYEQYF. In DNA, the CDR3 is TGTGCCTGGAGCGCTGGCAGGGCGATTTCCTACGAGCAGTACTTC.

The J gene is TRBJ2-1, the V gene TRBV7-9; a possible D gene is TRBD2 (6 bases). This CDR3 spans 15 amino acids. CDR1 SEHNR and CDR2 FQNEAQ come from the germline V gene (reference sequence). Deletions cut 4 bases from V and 1 base from J, with 11 bases between. The CDR3 DNA sequence: TGTGCCAGCAGCTGGACCGGGACTTCCTACAATGAGCAGTTCTTC. Translated, it gives CASSWTGTSYNEQFF.

The rearrangement uses TRBV7-9 and TRBJ2-1; 9 positions agree with TRBD2. V shed 5 bases and J 7 bases; nucleotides not matched to a gene: 6. Per germline, CDR1 SEHNR and CDR2 FQNEAQ (reference sequence). The CDR3 contains 14 residues. As DNA, the CDR3 is TGTGCCAGCAGCCCGGGACTAGCTCAAAATGAGCAGTTCTTC. Translation: CASSPGLAQNEQFF.

A single count supports this clone. The CDR3 is CASSHQGRRGPQHF. CDR3 DNA: TGTGCCAGCAGCCATCAGGGGAGGCGGGGGCCCCAGCATTTT. This chain links TRBV28 with TRBJ1-5, with a possible D match to TRBD1 (6 bases). The germline gives CDR1 MDHEN, CDR2 SYDVKM. The CDR3 is 14 residues long. V was cut by 6 bases and J by 9 bases, with 18 bases left in between.

V is TRBV7-3 and J is TRBJ2-1, with D perhaps TRBD2 (7 bases). This CDR3 is built from 15 residues. Germline V gene data show CDR1 as SGHTA and CDR2 as FQGTGA. Trimming cost V 8 bases and J 0 bases, with 14 bases left between them. CDR3 DNA: TGTGCCAGCGCTCGTAGGGGGGGCTCCTACAATGAGCAGTTCTTC. Its protein product is CASARRGGSYNEQFF.

The chain carries TRBV7-9 and TRBJ2-2; D perhaps matches TRBD1 (6 bases). Trimming shortened V by 5 bases and J by 0 bases, and 10 bases separated the two germline ends. The CDR3 extends over 15 amino acids. Germline assignment: CDR1 SEHNR and CDR2 FQNEAQ (reference sequence). The CDR3 loop is CASSLRQANTGELFF. CDR3 nucleotide sequence: TGTGCCAGCAGCCTAAGACAGGCGAACACCGGGGAGCTGTTTTTT.

The CDR3 region is CASGDRDNEQFF. Here the CDR3 DNA reads TGTGCCAGCGGGGACAGGGATAATGAGCAGTTCTTC. V gene TRBV28 combines with J gene TRBJ2-1; 9 bases line up with TRBD1. The CDR3 runs to 12 residues. V lost 8 bases to trimming and J lost 7 bases; unmatched junction nucleotides: 3. CDR1 and CDR2 from the germline V gene are MDHEN and SYDVKM.

This clone was counted only a few times. The genes are TRBV19 and TRBJ2-7; D may be TRBD2 (5 bases). Looked up from germline, CDR1 is LNHDA and CDR2 is SQIVND (reference sequence). This CDR3 contains 14 residues. The V and J ends lost 5 bases and 6 bases respectively, with 17 bases between them. This CDR3 reads CASSPGPPGIEQYF. The CDR3 DNA reads TGTGCCAGTAGTCCGGGCCCCCCGGGAATCGAGCAGTACTTC. Using reference TRBV19 and TRBJ2-7 for the parts outside the CDR3, the full variable domain is DGGITQSPKYLFRKEGQNVTLSCEQNLNHDAMYWYRQDPGQGLRLIYYSQIVNDFQKGDIAEGYSVSREKKESFPLTVTSAQKNPTAFYLCASSPGPPGIEQYFGPGTRLTVT.

The gene calls are TRBV2 and TRBJ2-2, with TRBD2 as a possible D gene (7 bases). Deletions cut 7 bases from V and 6 bases from J, with 21 bases between. CDR3 length: 16 amino acids. Germline V gene sequence: CDR1 SNHLY, CDR2 FYNNEI. The CDR3 spells CASNGAAGATPGELFF. CDR3 bases: TGTGCCAGCAATGGTGCCGCGGGGGCCACCCCCGGGGAGCTGTTTTTT.

The chain links TRBV7-2 to TRBJ2-3, with D uncertain. V lost 5 bases, J lost 2 bases, and 5 bases lay in between. The CDR3 is 12 residues long. From germline, CDR1 is SGHTA and CDR2 FQGNSA. CDR3 region: CASSPHTDTQYF. The CDR3 bases are TGTGCCAGCAGCCCGCACACAGATACGCAGTATTTT.

The V and J genes are TRBV7-2 and TRBJ1-3, with D perhaps TRBD1 (6 bases). Germline V gives CDR1 SGHTA, CDR2 FQGNSA. The CDR3 consists of 16 residues. Trimming cost V 2 bases and J 4 bases, with 15 bases left between them. The DNA of the CDR3 is TGTGCCAGCAGCTTAAATCGACAGGCGGGCGGAAACACCATATATTTT. This sequence encodes CASSLNRQAGGNTIYF.

This clone has a handful of counts. The chain combines TRBV5-6 with TRBJ2-5; TRBD2 matches at 8 bases. The CDR3 sequence is 16 residues long. Germline CDR1 SGHDT, CDR2 YYEEEE. After removal of 0 bases from V and 0 bases from J, the junction contained 4 bases not matched to a gene. The CDR3 sequence: CASSLVLAGYQETQYF. The CDR3, as DNA: TGTGCCAGCAGCTTGGTGCTAGCGGGCTACCAAGAGACCCAGTACTTC.

The gene calls are TRBV7-9 and TRBJ1-6; D is unclear. The CDR3 contains 13 residues. Trimming pared 1 base from V and 8 bases from J, leaving 6 bases between. Germline lookup yields CDR1 SEHNR and CDR2 FQNEAQ (reference sequence). In DNA, the CDR3 is TGTGCCAGCAGCTTAGTGGGTTATTCACCCCTCCACTTT. This sequence encodes CASSLVGYSPLHF.